What follows are 21 T cell receptor beta chains derived from one specimen sequenced in a study of siplizumab effects on memory and regulatory T cells. Some clones are missing from TCRdb's copy, which holds only in-frame ones; the method was immunoSEQ multiplex PCR. The sample comprises 100,000 or so clones, 94% of which are singletons, and approximately 1.5% rests with the top ten. Sequenced: non-Treg CD4+ T cells sorted from blood. The receptor set was obtained from a human donor in good health.

Here the CDR3 DNA reads TGCAGCGTTGTAGGACAGGGGAGGGACGAGCAGTACTTC. It encodes CSVVGQGRDEQYF. The gene calls are TRBV29-1 and TRBJ2-7; 9 nucleotides align to TRBD1. Germline V gene sequence: CDR1 SQVTM, CDR2 ANQGSEA. This CDR3 contains 13 residues. V lost 4 bases to trimming and J lost 5 bases; unmatched junction nucleotides: 6.

The CDR3 loop is CASRKFLVGPSGNTIYF. In nucleotides, the CDR3 is TGTGCCAGCAGAAAATTCTTAGTGGGACCCTCTGGAAACACCATATATTTT. J is TRBJ1-3 and V is TRBV28; D is possibly TRBD1 (5 bases). This CDR3 comprises 17 residues. The V and J ends lost 6 bases and 0 bases respectively, with 18 bases between them. The germline V gene encodes CDR1 MDHEN and CDR2 SYDVKM.

This chain joins TRBV2 and TRBJ2-2; weak D call: TRBD1 (5 bases). The CDR3 runs to 14 residues. The ends were cut back, 4 bases at V and 7 bases at J, with 13 bases in the middle. Germline CDR1 is SNHLY and CDR2 is FYNNEI. CDR3 in amino acids: CASSAARANGELFF. CDR3 sequence (DNA): TGTGCCAGCAGTGCAGCCAGGGCTAACGGGGAGCTGTTTTTT.

V and J are TRBV21-1 and TRBJ2-2; the table's D call, TRBD2, was not checked against the DNA. TRBV21-1 is a recognized pseudogene. The CDR3 has 16 residues. CDR3 residues: CASSNGGRARPGELFF. The CDR3, as DNA: TGTGCCAGCAGCAATGGGGGGAGGGCCCGCCCCGGGGAGCTGTTTTTT.

The chain employs TRBV19 and TRBJ2-2; 7 bases are a match to TRBD2. The CDR3 runs 14 residues. V trimming: 5 bases; J trimming: 6 bases; junction bases outside the gene matches: 6. CDR1 is LNHDA and CDR2 is SQIVND in the germline V gene (reference sequence). DNA for the CDR3: TGTGCCAGTAGTGTATCGGGGGGTCCCGGGGAGCTGTTTTTT. Translated, it gives CASSVSGGPGELFF.

The chain has TRBV6-1 and TRBJ2-5; TRBD1 matches 9 bases. CDR1 is MNHNS, CDR2 SASEGT, per germline. The CDR3 spans 15 residues. J lost 5 bases, V lost 5 bases, and 9 bases had no gene match. The CDR3 DNA reads TGTGCCAGCAGTCTGGACAGGGGTGGGGGGGAGACCCAGTACTTC. Translation: CASSLDRGGGETQYF.

This chain links TRBV23-1 with TRBJ2-1; D tentatively reads TRBD1 or TRBD2 (5 bases each). TRBV23-1 is an open reading frame whose function is uncertain. The CDR3 runs 13 residues. The ends were cut back, 6 bases at V and 5 bases at J, with 11 bases in the middle. In DNA form, the CDR3 reads TGCGCCAGCAGACCCAGGGAGAACAATGAGCAGTTCTTC. Encoded protein: CASRPRENNEQFF.

The chain uses TRBV6-6 and TRBJ2-3; 8 bases fit TRBD2. After removal of 5 bases from V and 7 bases from J, the junction contained 14 bases not matched to a gene. CDR3 size: 16 residues. Germline V gene sequence: CDR1 MNHNY, CDR2 SVGAGI (reference sequence). The chain's CDR3 is CASSPLSSGGRNTQYF. The CDR3 region has the DNA TGTGCCAGCAGTCCTCTTAGCTCGGGAGGGCGGAATACGCAGTATTTT.

The chain carries TRBV28 and TRBJ1-2, with 8 positions matching TRBD1. This CDR3 contains 13 residues. The trim removed 5 bases at V and 8 bases at J, leaving 7 bases unmatched. The V gene's germline CDR1 is MDHEN and CDR2 SYDVKM. CDR3 residues: CASSKTGVRGYTF. In nucleotides, the CDR3 is TGTGCCAGCAGTAAGACAGGGGTTCGGGGCTACACCTTC.

The rearrangement joins TRBV28 to TRBJ2-7; the match to TRBD2 covers 10 bases. From germline, CDR1 is MDHEN and CDR2 SYDVKM. The ends lost 3 bases at V and 2 bases at J; junction bases unmatched: 1. The CDR3 runs to 14 residues. The CDR3 sequence: CASSLGLATYEQYF. CDR3 DNA: TGTGCCAGCAGTTTGGGACTAGCGACCTACGAGCAGTACTTC.

This rearrangement joins TRBV5-1 to TRBJ2-7, with a possible D match to TRBD1 (6 bases). V lost 3 bases, J lost 1 base, and 11 bases lay in between. The CDR3 runs to 14 residues. In germline, CDR1 is SGHRS, CDR2 YFSETQ. This CDR3 reads CASSSWTASYEQYF. The DNA of the CDR3 is TGCGCCAGCAGCTCCTGGACAGCTTCCTACGAGCAGTACTTC. Combining the CDR3 with reference TRBV5-1 and TRBJ2-7 gives the whole variable domain KAGVTQTPRYLIKTRGQQVTLSCSPISGHRSVSWYQQTPGQGLQFLFEYFSETQRNKGNFPGRFSGRQFSNSRSEMNVSTLELGDSALYLCASSSWTASYEQYFGPGTRLTVT.

The CDR3 nucleotides are TGTGCCAGCAGCTTCGGACTAGCGGGAGGGAGGACAGATACGCAGTATTTT. This gives the protein CASSFGLAGGRTDTQYF. The rearrangement uses TRBV7-9 and TRBJ2-3; 15 bases match TRBD2. Germline loops: CDR1 SEHNR, CDR2 FQNEAQ (reference sequence). With 3 bases clipped from V and 3 bases from J, the junction kept 4 bases outside the gene matches. This CDR3 comprises 17 residues.

J is TRBJ1-1 and V is TRBV28; TRBD1 is a possible D gene (5 bases). Trimming removed 2 bases from V and 0 bases from J, with 16 bases in between. Germline V gene data show CDR1 as MDHEN and CDR2 as SYDVKM. The CDR3 is 17 amino acids. The CDR3 loop reads CASSLRGEKGMNTEAFF. CDR3 nucleotides: TGTGCCAGCAGTTTAAGGGGCGAAAAAGGGATGAACACTGAAGCTTTCTTT.

This chain links TRBV7-6 with TRBJ2-3; 10 bases are a match to TRBD1. V lost 5 bases to trimming and J lost 5 bases; unmatched junction nucleotides: 7. This CDR3 has 15 residues. The germline CDR1 and CDR2 sequences are SGHVS and FNYEAQ. In DNA, the CDR3 is TGTGCCAGCAGCCCTCAGACAGGGGGCCTAGATACGCAGTATTTT. It codes for CASSPQTGGLDTQYF.

The genes are TRBV6-6 and TRBJ1-2, with D perhaps matching TRBD1 (5 bases). Trimming shortened V by 7 bases and J by 0 bases, and 12 bases separated the two germline ends. The germline V gene has CDR1 MNHNY and CDR2 SVGAGI (reference sequence). This CDR3 has 14 residues. Here the CDR3 reads CASIRGFPNYGYTF. CDR3 coding DNA: TGTGCCAGCATACGGGGCTTTCCTAACTATGGCTACACCTTC.

This sequence joins TRBV5-4 and TRBJ2-6; no firm D call. CDR3 length: 15 residues. The germline CDR1 and CDR2 sequences are SGHNT and YYREEE (reference sequence). V gave up 0 bases and J gave up 0 bases, with 4 bases separating them. The CDR3 DNA reads TGTGCCAGCAGCTTGGAAGTCTCTGGGGCCAACGTCCTGACTTTC. Protein product: CASSLEVSGANVLTF.

The V gene is TRBV7-2, the J gene TRBJ1-2; TRBD1 agrees at 8 bases. Looked up from germline, CDR1 is SGHTA and CDR2 is FQGNSA. The CDR3 covers 13 residues. The ends lost 2 bases at V and 14 bases at J; junction bases unmatched: 10. The CDR3 loop is CASSLSLQGERTF. For the CDR3, the DNA is TGTGCCAGCAGCTTATCCCTACAGGGGGAGAGGACCTTC.

The J gene is TRBJ1-5, the V gene TRBV6-1; no firm D call. CDR3 length: 15 amino acids. The V gene's germline CDR1 is MNHNS and CDR2 SASEGT. V was pared by 2 bases and J by 4 bases, with 12 bases between. This CDR3 is CASSENRARNQPQHF. The CDR3 DNA reads as TGTGCCAGCAGTGAAAACCGGGCGAGAAATCAGCCCCAGCATTTT.

This chain uses TRBV28 with TRBJ1-2, with 9 bases identical to TRBD1. Germline trimming cut 3 bases from V and 7 bases from J; bases unmatched to any gene: 6. The CDR3 runs 14 residues. Germline lookup yields CDR1 MDHEN and CDR2 SYDVKM. The CDR3 here is CASSFDRGFIGYTF. The CDR3 coding sequence is TGTGCCAGCAGTTTTGACAGGGGGTTTATTGGCTACACCTTC.

In this sample, this clone turned up once. The genes are TRBV19 and TRBJ2-3; 8 bases fit TRBD2. Germline V gene sequence: CDR1 LNHDA, CDR2 SQIVND (reference sequence). V lost 6 bases, J lost 3 bases, and 2 bases stayed unmatched. The CDR3 is 13 amino acids. The CDR3 DNA reads TGTGCCAGTAGGGAGCGGGGGACAGATACGCAGTATTTT. It translates to CASRERGTDTQYF.

The chain combines TRBV11-2 with TRBJ2-5; TRBD1 might be the D (5 bases). The CDR3 contains 13 residues. The germline V gene has CDR1 SGHAT and CDR2 FQNNGV. Trimming stripped 4 bases from V and 1 base from J, with 7 bases between. The CDR3 coding sequence is TGTGCCAGCAGCTCCAGGGTCCAAGAGACCCAGTACTTC. It yields the protein CASSSRVQETQYF.